The rows below give T cell receptor beta chains drawn from one sample of a study of T cell responses to AZD1222 COVID-19 vaccine. The data were produced by immunoSEQ multiplex PCR, yet TCRdb's version contains in-frame clones alone and is incomplete. The sample consists of over 120,000 clones, 93% of them appearing once. The material sequenced was peripheral blood, taken on day 0 of AZD1222 vaccination. The receptor set was obtained from an adult in good health. Each CDR3 is given with its conserved first and last residue. D genes are given only for firm matches. A row's size may be missing; if present it is once, few, many or a size class.

>once|TRBD1|TRBV4-2|TRBJ1-2
TGTGCCAGCAGCCAACCGGGACAGAATAACTATGGCTACACCTTC
CASSQPGQNNYGYTF
>once|TRBD2|TRBV7-2|TRBJ2-5
TGTGCCAGCAGCCAGCGGGGCACGATCCAAGAGACCCAGTACTTC
CASSQRGTIQETQYF
>.|.|TRBV28|TRBJ2-7
TGTGCCAGCAACCCTGGTGGGACAATCTCCTACGAGCAGTACTTC
CASNPGGTISYEQYF
>.|TRBD1|TRBV3-1/TRBV3-2|TRBJ1-2
TGTGCCAGCAGCCAAGCTCGGACAGGGGTGACTGGCTACACCTTC
CASSQARTGVTGYTF
>.|.|TRBV7-9|TRBJ1-1
TGTGCCAGCAGTCCCTTGGGAGGAGAAGCTTTCTTT
CASSPLGGEAFF
>once|.|TRBV6-6|TRBJ2-7
TGTGCCAGCAGTCCCAGTAGTAGGATAAACGAGCAGTACTTC
CASSPSSRINEQYF
>.|.|TRBV6-4|TRBJ1-1
TGTGCCAGCAGTGCCCAGACAGTTATGAACACTGAAGCTTTCTTT
CASSAQTVMNTEAFF
>.|.|TRBV5-6|TRBJ1-3
TGTGCCAGCAGCCCCGGCCCCAGTTTCTCTGGAAACACCATATATTTT
CASSPGPSFSGNTIYF
>.|.|TRBV6-5|TRBJ1-4
TGTGCCAGCAGCCGCAATGGAAGGGAAAAACTGTTTTTT
CASSRNGREKLFF
>.|.|TRBV7-2|TRBJ1-4
TGTGCCAGCAGCCCGGGGTATGGGAGTAGAGAAAAACTGTTTTTT
CASSPGYGSREKLFF
>.|TRBD1|TRBV18|TRBJ1-2
TGTGCCAGCTCACCACTCATGCAGGGGGCGAGATTGATCCGGGGCTACACCTTC
CASSPLMQGARLIRGYTF
>once|TRBD1|TRBV19|TRBJ2-2
TGTGCCAGTAGTATCCTCGGGACAGGCACCGGGGAGCTGTTTTTT
CASSILGTGTGELFF
>once|.|TRBV11-2|TRBJ2-2
TGTGCCAGCACAGGGACCCTCGGCCGCCGGGAGCTGTTTTTT
CASTGTLGRRELFF
>.|.|TRBV7-9|TRBJ1-3
TGTGCCAGCAGCCCCAGGGGCACGGTTGGAAACACCATATATTTT
CASSPRGTVGNTIYF
>.|.|TRBV6-1|TRBJ1-2
TGTGCCAGCAGTGAAAGGGCAGGTTTGGGAGGCTACACCTTC
CASSERAGLGGYTF
>.|TRBD1|TRBV2|TRBJ2-1
TGTGCCAGCAGGGCGTCAGGGGGCTATGAGCAGTTCTTC
CASRASGGYEQFF
>once|.|TRBV11-2|TRBJ1-3
TGTGCCAGCAGCTCCCCAAGGAGCCGGCACACCATATATTTT
CASSSPRSRHTIYF
>.|.|TRBV30|TRBJ1-1
TGTGCCTGGAGTGTACGAGGAACAGTGGGCACTGAAGCTTTCTTT
CAWSVRGTVGTEAFF
>.|.|TRBV5-3|TRBJ2-1
TGTGCCAGAAGCTTTGAGCACAATGAGCAGTTCTTC
CARSFEHNEQFF
>once|.|TRBV5-5|TRBJ1-5
TGTGCCAGCAGCTTGGGGTCCTGGGGGCCCCAGCATTTT
CASSLGSWGPQHF
>.|TRBD1|TRBV5-1|TRBJ1-3
TGCGCCAGCAGCCCCATCCCGGGACAGTTCTCTGGAAACACCATATATTTT
CASSPIPGQFSGNTIYF
>.|.|TRBV5-4|TRBJ2-1
TGTGCCAGCAGCCCCACGGGTGGGGGGGCCCCCAATGAGCAGTTCTTC
CASSPTGGGAPNEQFF
>.|.|TRBV2|TRBJ2-7
TGTGCCAGCAGTGATGGCCGGGACCTGACCTACGAGCAGTACTTC
CASSDGRDLTYEQYF
>few|.|TRBV4-2|TRBJ2-7
TGTGCCAGCAGCCAAGGGCGGGGTGAGTCCTACGAGCAGTACTTC
CASSQGRGESYEQYF
>few|.|TRBV7-8|TRBJ1-2
TGTGCCAGCAGCGCCGTACAGGGCGGATGGGGAGGCTACACCTTC
CASSAVQGGWGGYTF
>.|.|TRBV27|TRBJ1-1
TGTGCCAGCAGTTTATCGGTTCTCAACACTGAAGCTTTCTTT
CASSLSVLNTEAFF
>.|.|TRBV18|TRBJ1-2
TGTGCCAGCTCCCCCGCCCCTCAGGGCTACACCTTC
CASSPAPQGYTF